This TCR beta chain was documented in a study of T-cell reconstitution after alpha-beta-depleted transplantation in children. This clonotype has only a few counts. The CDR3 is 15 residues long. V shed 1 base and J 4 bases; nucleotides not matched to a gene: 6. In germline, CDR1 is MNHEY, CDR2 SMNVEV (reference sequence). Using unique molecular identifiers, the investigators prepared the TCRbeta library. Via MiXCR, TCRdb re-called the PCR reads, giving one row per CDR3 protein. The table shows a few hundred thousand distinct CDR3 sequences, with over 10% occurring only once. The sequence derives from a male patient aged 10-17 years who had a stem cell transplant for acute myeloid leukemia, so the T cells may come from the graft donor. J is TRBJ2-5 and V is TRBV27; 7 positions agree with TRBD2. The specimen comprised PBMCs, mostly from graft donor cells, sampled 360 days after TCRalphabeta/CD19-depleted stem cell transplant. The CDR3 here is CASSLYGTKGETQYF. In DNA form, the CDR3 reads TGTGCCAGCAGTTTATATGGGACTAAGGGAGAGACCCAGTACTTC.